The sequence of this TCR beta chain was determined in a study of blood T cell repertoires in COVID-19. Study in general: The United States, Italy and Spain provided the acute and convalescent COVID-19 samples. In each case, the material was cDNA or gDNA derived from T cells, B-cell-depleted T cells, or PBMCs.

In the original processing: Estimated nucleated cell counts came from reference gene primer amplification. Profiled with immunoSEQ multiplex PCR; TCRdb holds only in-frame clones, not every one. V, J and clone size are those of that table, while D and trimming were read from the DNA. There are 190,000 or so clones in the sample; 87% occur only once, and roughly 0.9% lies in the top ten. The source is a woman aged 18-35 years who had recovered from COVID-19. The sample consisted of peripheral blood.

CDR3 sequence (DNA): TGTGCCAGCAGATTGACAGGGAACACTGAAGCTTTCTTT. It specifies CASRLTGNTEAFF. This rearrangement joins TRBV27 to TRBJ1-1, with D possibly TRBD1 on 6 matching bases. In germline, CDR1 is MNHEY, CDR2 SMNVEV (reference sequence). CDR3 length: 13 amino acids. V lost 6 bases and J lost 1, with 9 bases in between.